Shown below are 6 T cell receptor beta chains from a single sample sequenced in a study of identical twins. TCRdb re-analysed the 5' RACE reads in MiXCR, keeping a single row per CDR3 protein. The sample lists a few hundred thousand distinct CDR3 sequences; 13% to 15% were seen once. These data were also filed under a second study, of yellow fever vaccine responses in identical twins.

The material sequenced was CD4+ T cells sorted from blood. The receptors derive from a woman under 30 in good health.

This clonotype was observed a few times. This sequence joins TRBV12-3 or TRBV12-4 and TRBJ2-1; the D gene is possibly TRBD2 (5 bases). The ends were cut back, 7 bases at V and 9 bases at J, with 19 bases in the middle. CDR3 length: 14 residues. The CDR3 protein is CASTPRRVVGEQFF. The CDR3 DNA reads TGTGCCAGCACCCCCCGGCGGGTTGTCGGTGAGCAGTTCTTC.

The chain is built from TRBV7-2 and TRBJ2-1; 9 bases are shared with TRBD2. The CDR3 length is 14 residues. V shed 1 base, J shed 10 bases, and the junction held 5 bases outside the gene matches. Per the germline V gene, CDR1 is SGHTA and CDR2 is FQGNSA. CDR3 bases: TGTGCCAGCAGCTTAGTCCCTAGCGGGACCGAGCAGTTCTTC. This codes for CASSLVPSGTEQFF.

This clonotype was found a few times. The rearrangement joins TRBV7-2 to TRBJ2-4, with 9 bases that match TRBD2. Germline trimming cut 2 bases from V and 5 bases from J; bases unmatched to any gene: 7. Germline loops: CDR1 SGHTA, CDR2 FQGNSA. The CDR3 is 16 residues long. Written as DNA, the CDR3 is TGTGCCAGCAGCTTACGCGGGGGGGACATCCAAAACATTCAGTACTTC. Encoded protein: CASSLRGGDIQNIQYF.

V usage is TRBV7-2 and J usage is TRBJ2-5, with D perhaps matching TRBD1 (6 bases). The V gene lost 1 base and the J gene lost 1 base, with 10 bases spanning the gap. Germline CDR1 SGHTA, CDR2 FQGNSA. The CDR3 runs to 15 residues. Here the CDR3 DNA reads TGTGCCAGCAGCTTAGAGGGACAACCCCAAGAGACCCAGTACTTC. Translating gives CASSLEGQPQETQYF.

This clonotype showed up just a few times. The V call is TRBV7-9, the J call TRBJ2-7, with D tentatively TRBD1 (6 bases). V lost 2 bases, J lost 2 bases, and 16 bases lay in between. The CDR3 extends over 16 amino acids. The V gene's germline CDR1 is SEHNR and CDR2 FQNEAQ (reference sequence). The CDR3 protein is CASSLLWQGFTYEQYF. The CDR3 DNA is TGTGCCAGCAGCTTATTGTGGCAGGGGTTTACCTACGAGCAGTACTTC. Looking up the rest from reference TRBV7-9 and TRBJ2-7 gives the full variable domain: DTGVSQNPRHKITKRGQNVTFRCDPISEHNRLYWYRQTLGQGPEFLTYFQNEAQLEKSRLLSDRFSAERPKGSFSTLEIQRTEQGDSAMYLCASSLLWQGFTYEQYFGPGTRLTVT.

This rearrangement joins TRBV27 to TRBJ2-3; D gene uncertain. The CDR3 length is 10 residues. Germline CDR1 MNHEY, CDR2 SMNVEV (reference sequence). V shed 8 bases and J shed 5 bases, with 5 bases lying between them. The CDR3 coding sequence is TGTGCCAGCGGTCAAGATACGCAGTATTTT. It encodes CASGQDTQYF.